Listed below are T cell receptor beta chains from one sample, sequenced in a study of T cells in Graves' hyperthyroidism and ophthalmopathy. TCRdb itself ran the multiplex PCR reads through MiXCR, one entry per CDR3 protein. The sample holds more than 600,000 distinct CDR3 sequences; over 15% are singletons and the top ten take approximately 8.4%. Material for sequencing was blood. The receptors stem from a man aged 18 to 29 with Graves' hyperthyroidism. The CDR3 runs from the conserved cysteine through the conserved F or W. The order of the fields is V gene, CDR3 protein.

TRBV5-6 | CASRQTGDYGYTF
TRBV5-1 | CASSMGTRTGTQYF
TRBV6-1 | CASSDHRGRDEQYF
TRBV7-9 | CASSSTRGQNEQYF
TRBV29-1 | CSVEKREAGETQYF
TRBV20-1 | CSARGLNQPQHF
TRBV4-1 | CASSLTGTGIGNEQFF
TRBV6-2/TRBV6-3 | CASSAGTSAANEQFF
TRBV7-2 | CASSTQVATSEKLFF
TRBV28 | CASKLLAPQSEQFF
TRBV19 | CASSRGVDHYGYTF